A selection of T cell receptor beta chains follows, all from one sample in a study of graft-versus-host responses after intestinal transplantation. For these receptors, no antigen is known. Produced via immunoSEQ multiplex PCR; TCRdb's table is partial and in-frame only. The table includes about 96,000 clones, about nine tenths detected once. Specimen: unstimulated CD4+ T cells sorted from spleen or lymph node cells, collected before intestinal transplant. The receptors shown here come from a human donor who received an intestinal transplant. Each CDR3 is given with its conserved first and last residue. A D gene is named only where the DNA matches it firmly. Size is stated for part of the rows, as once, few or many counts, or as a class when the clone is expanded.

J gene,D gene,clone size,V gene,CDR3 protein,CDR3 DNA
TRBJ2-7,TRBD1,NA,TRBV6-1,CASRGGQGPYEQYF,TGTGCCAGCAGGGGGGGACAGGGGCCCTACGAGCAGTACTTC
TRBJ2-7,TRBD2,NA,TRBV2,CASSVTSGRLYEQYF,TGTGCCAGCAGCGTAACTAGCGGGAGACTCTACGAGCAGTACTTC
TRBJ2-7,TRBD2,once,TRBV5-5,CASTPVAGPREQYF,TGTGCCAGCACCCCCGTAGCGGGACCCCGCGAGCAGTACTTC
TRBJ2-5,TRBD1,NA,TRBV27,CASSLWTGEGPRTQYF,TGTGCCAGCAGTTTATGGACAGGGGAGGGGCCGAGGACCCAGTACTTC
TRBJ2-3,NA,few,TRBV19,CASSITPGARTDTQYF,TGTGCCAGTAGTATTACGCCGGGGGCCCGAACAGATACGCAGTATTTT
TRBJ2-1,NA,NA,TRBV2,CASNGGDSTYNEQFF,TGTGCCAGCAATGGTGGGGACTCCACTTACAATGAGCAGTTCTTC
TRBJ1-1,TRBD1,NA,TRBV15,CATSRPRAGTGGAWGTEAFF,TGTGCCACCAGCAGACCCCGCGCTGGGACAGGGGGCGCCTGGGGCACTGAAGCTTTCTTT
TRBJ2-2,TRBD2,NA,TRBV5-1,CASSLVAGNTGELFF,TGCGCCAGCAGCTTGGTAGCGGGAAACACCGGGGAGCTGTTTTTT
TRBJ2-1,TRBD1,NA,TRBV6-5,CASGRDRGHNEQFF,TGTGCCAGCGGCCGGGACAGGGGCCACAATGAGCAGTTCTTC
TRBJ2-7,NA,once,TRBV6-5,CASRRDSVTTYEQYF,TGTGCCAGCAGGCGGGACTCAGTGACGACCTACGAGCAGTACTTC
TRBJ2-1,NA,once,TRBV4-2,CASSPQRSGGGERFLRYNEQFF,TGTGCCAGCAGCCCTCAAAGGTCGGGTGGGGGAGAGAGATTTTTACGCTACAATGAGCAGTTCTTC
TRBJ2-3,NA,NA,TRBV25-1,CASSAPPDTQYF,TGTGCCAGCAGTGCCCCTCCAGATACGCAGTATTTT
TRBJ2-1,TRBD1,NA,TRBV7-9,CASSFPRDRGLGSYNEQFF,TGTGCCAGCAGCTTCCCTCGGGACAGGGGGCTCGGTTCCTACAATGAGCAGTTCTTC
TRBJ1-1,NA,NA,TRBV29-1,CSVLPRGDTEAFF,TGCAGCGTTCTTCCGAGGGGGGACACTGAAGCTTTCTTT
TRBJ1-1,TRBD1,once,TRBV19,CASSVDRGQNTEAFF,TGTGCCAGTAGTGTGGACAGGGGGCAGAACACTGAAGCTTTCTTT
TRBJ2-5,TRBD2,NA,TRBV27,CASSLRRGEGQETQYF,TGTGCCAGCAGTCTCCGGCGGGGGGAGGGTCAAGAGACCCAGTACTTC
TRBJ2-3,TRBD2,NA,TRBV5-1,CASQLAGGADTQYF,TGCGCCAGCCAACTAGCGGGAGGTGCAGATACGCAGTATTTT
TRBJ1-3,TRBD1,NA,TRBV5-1,CASSLTGQGAGNTIYF,TGCGCCAGCAGCTTGACGGGCCAGGGGGCTGGAAACACCATATATTTT
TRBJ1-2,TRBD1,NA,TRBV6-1,CASRPIQGSYGYTF,TGTGCCAGCAGGCCTATACAGGGGAGCTATGGCTACACCTTC
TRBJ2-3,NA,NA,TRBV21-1,CASSPRVPTSSTDTQYF,TGTGCCAGCAGTCCTCGGGTCCCTACCTCTAGCACAGATACGCAGTATTTT
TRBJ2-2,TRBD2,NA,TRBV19,CASSPRTSGSVATGELFF,TGTGCCAGTAGTCCACGGACTAGCGGGAGCGTCGCCACCGGGGAGCTGTTTTTT
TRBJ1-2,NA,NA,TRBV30,CAWSTTVGYTF,TGTGCCTGGAGTACGACAGTAGGCTACACCTTC
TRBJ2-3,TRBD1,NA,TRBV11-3,CASSSGQGSDTQYF,TGTGCCAGCAGCTCGGGACAGGGCTCAGATACGCAGTATTTT
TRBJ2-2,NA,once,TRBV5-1,CASSHGDTGELFF,TGCGCCAGCAGCCATGGAGACACCGGGGAGCTGTTTTTT
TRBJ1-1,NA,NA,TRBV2,CASSVQVNTEAFF,TGTGCCAGCAGCGTACAAGTGAACACTGAAGCTTTCTTT
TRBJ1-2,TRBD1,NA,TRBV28,CASSLMTGTYGYTF,TGTGCCAGCAGTTTGATGACAGGGACCTATGGCTACACCTTC
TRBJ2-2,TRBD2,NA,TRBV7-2,CASTGSGRGDGELFF,TGTGCCAGCACGGGAAGCGGGAGAGGAGACGGGGAGCTGTTTTTT
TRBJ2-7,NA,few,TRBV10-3,CASEAGTSDEQYF,TGTGCCTCAGAGGCCGGGACATCGGACGAGCAGTACTTC
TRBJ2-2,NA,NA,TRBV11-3,CASSLVGGTGELFF,TGTGCCAGCAGCTTAGTGGGCGGCACCGGGGAGCTGTTTTTT
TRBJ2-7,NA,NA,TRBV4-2,CASSQPPRGTTGQYF,TGTGCCAGCAGCCAACCCCCCAGGGGAACCACGGGGCAGTACTTC
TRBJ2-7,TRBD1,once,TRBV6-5,CASSPGQGAYEQYF,TGTGCCAGCAGTCCCGGACAGGGGGCCTACGAGCAGTACTTC
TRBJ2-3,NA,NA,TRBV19,CASSDRGPDTQYF,TGTGCCAGTAGTGACCGGGGGCCAGATACGCAGTATTTT
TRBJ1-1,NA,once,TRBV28,CASSFRDYTEAFF,TGTGCCAGCAGTTTTAGGGACTACACTGAAGCTTTCTTT
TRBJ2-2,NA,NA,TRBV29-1,CSVVFGGYTGELFF,TGCAGCGTTGTCTTCGGGGGATACACCGGGGAGCTGTTTTTT
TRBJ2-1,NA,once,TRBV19,CASSTGTSSYNEQFF,TGTGCCAGTAGTACCGGGACTTCCTCCTACAATGAGCAGTTCTTC
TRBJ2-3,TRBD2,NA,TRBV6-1,CASRLAGSTDTQYF,TGTGCCAGCCGACTAGCGGGAAGCACAGATACGCAGTATTTT
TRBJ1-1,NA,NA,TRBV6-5,CASSYSRGGGTEAFF,TGTGCCAGCAGTTACTCTAGAGGGGGAGGAACTGAAGCTTTCTTT
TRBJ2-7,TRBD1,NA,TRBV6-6,CASSSTGGKNYEQYF,TGTGCCAGCAGTTCGACAGGGGGCAAAAACTACGAGCAGTACTTC
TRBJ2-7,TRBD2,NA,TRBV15,CATSGSTSGGLEQYF,TGTGCCACCAGCGGTTCTACTAGCGGGGGTCTCGAGCAGTACTTC
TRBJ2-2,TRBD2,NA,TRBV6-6,CASSYSTSGNTGELFF,TGTGCCAGCAGTTACTCGACTAGCGGGAACACCGGGGAGCTGTTTTTT
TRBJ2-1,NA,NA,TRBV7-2,CASSDSRGGEQFF,TGTGCCAGCAGCGACTCCAGGGGGGGTGAGCAGTTCTTC
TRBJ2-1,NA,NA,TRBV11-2,CASSLVANEQFF,TGTGCCAGCAGCTTAGTGGCGAATGAGCAGTTCTTC
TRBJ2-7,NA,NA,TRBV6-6,CASILLYHDYEQYF,TGTGCCAGCATCCTGCTTTATCACGACTACGAGCAGTACTTC
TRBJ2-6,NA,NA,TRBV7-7,CASSSGRANVLTF,TGTGCCAGCAGCTCGGGGCGGGCCAACGTCCTGACTTTC
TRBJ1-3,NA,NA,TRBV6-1,CASSDVRHSGNTIYF,TGTGCCAGCAGTGATGTTCGCCACTCTGGAAACACCATATATTTT
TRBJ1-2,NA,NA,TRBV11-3,CASSLDPRTATYGYTF,TGTGCCAGCAGCTTAGATCCCCGGACAGCCACCTATGGCTACACCTTC
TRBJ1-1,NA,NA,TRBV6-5,CASSYSRQPEAFF,TGTGCCAGCAGTTACTCGAGGCAGCCTGAAGCTTTCTTT
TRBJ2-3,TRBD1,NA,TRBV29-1,CSVDGGTGAVDTQYF,TGCAGCGTTGACGGAGGGACAGGAGCGGTAGATACGCAGTATTTT
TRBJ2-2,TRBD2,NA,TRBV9,CAGSSSTRLAGGVGELFF,TGTGCCGGCAGCTCCTCGACTAGACTAGCGGGAGGGGTCGGGGAGCTGTTTTTT
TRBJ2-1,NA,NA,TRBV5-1,CASSLDRAGLNEQFF,TGCGCCAGCAGCTTGGACCGGGCGGGGTTGAATGAGCAGTTCTTC
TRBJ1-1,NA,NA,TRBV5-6,CASSFYQGRNTEAFF,TGTGCCAGCAGCTTTTATCAGGGAAGGAACACTGAAGCTTTCTTT
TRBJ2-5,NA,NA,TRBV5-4,CASSLKETQYF,TGTGCCAGCAGCCTAAAAGAGACCCAGTACTTC
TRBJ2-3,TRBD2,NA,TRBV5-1,CASSISGSSTDTQYF,TGCGCCAGCAGCATCAGCGGGAGCAGCACAGATACGCAGTATTTT
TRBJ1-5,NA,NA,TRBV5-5,CASSARDLDFSNQPQHF,TGTGCCAGCAGCGCCCGGGACCTCGACTTTAGCAATCAGCCCCAGCATTTT
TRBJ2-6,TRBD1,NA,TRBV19,CASSILQGAYISGANVLTF,TGTGCCAGTAGTATTTTACAGGGGGCTTATATCTCTGGGGCCAACGTCCTGACTTTC